The sequence of this T cell receptor beta chain was determined in a study of CD8+CD57+ T cells in acquired aplastic anemia. Genomic DNA constituted the template upon which TCR beta VDJ and CDR3 profiling was performed. TCRdb redid the calling of the reads with MiXCR, one entry per CDR3 protein. The sample has some 190,000 distinct CDR3 sequences; around 50% are singletons. The V gene end was trimmed by 5 bases and the J gene end by 9 bases; junction bases not matched to a gene: 5. The CDR3 spans 14 residues. Per germline, CDR1 SGHTA and CDR2 FQGNSA. The sequence was obtained from a human donor in good health, serving as a control. Sequencing was performed on sorted CD4+, CD8+, or CD8+CD57+ T cells (not recorded which) from PBMCs. V and J are TRBV7-2 and TRBJ1-6; TRBD1 matches 9 bases. CDR3 coding DNA: TGTGCCAGCAGCCGGGACAGGGCAGGTTCACCCCTCCACTTT. Translating it yields CASSRDRAGSPLHF.